This T cell receptor beta chain emerged from a study of PD-1 blockade in classical Hodgkin lymphoma. Study details: Patients were dosed intravenously with nivolumab at 3 mg/kg every 2 weeks. Whole-study findings and limits: Reports described newly diagnosed patients as having lower baseline TCR diversity than healthy donors. Some patients started nivolumab under 1 year after ASCT, and they were excluded.

Assay used: immunoSEQ multiplex PCR; TCRdb lists only in-frame clones, some missing. The sample holds about 31,000 clones; around 82% are singletons and the top ten take about 17%. Germline CDR1 SEHNR, CDR2 FQNEAQ (reference sequence). The CDR3 length is 15 residues. Trimming removed 1 base from V and 7 bases from J, with 13 bases in between. The time point denotes: cycle 4 day 1 (C4D1), after more than five weeks of nivolumab. Patients all relapsed after autologous stem cell transplantation, and there was variation in brentuximab vedotin exposure. As for this clone: Its antigen remains unidentified.

This chain links TRBV7-9 with TRBJ1-4; D unclear. This receptor was obtained from a human donor with classical Hodgkin lymphoma. The specimen comprised peripheral blood mononuclear cells (PBMCs), sampled before the fourth cycle of nivolumab. Here the CDR3 DNA reads TGTGCCAGCAGCTTAGGACGTGGGGAAGGTGAAAAACTGTTTTTT. Its translation is CASSLGRGEGEKLFF. Full variable domain (rest looked up from reference TRBV7-9 and TRBJ1-4): DTGVSQNPRHKITKRGQNVTFRCDPISEHNRLYWYRQTLGQGPEFLTYFQNEAQLEKSRLLSDRFSAERPKGSFSTLEIQRTEQGDSAMYLCASSLGRGEGEKLFFGSGTQLSVL.